A single T cell receptor (beta chain) is shown here with its context. The antigen remains unidentified. Naive CD8 cells comprised CD45RO-negative, CCR7-positively selected cells, excluding terminally differentiated effector memory CD45RA+ cells. The source of the sample is a study of shared clonotypes between healthy human individuals. Whole-study context: Per-donor plates numbered three CD4 naive, three CD4 memory, two CD8 naive and one CD8 memory.

At a deep level, the assay was run. Original methodology: Filtering differed for immunoSEQ, which gave only junction sequences without quality scores. Method: immunoSEQ multiplex PCR; TCRdb's copy keeps in-frame clones and lacks some. The V and J calls and clone size were taken over from that table, and D and trimming were inferred from the DNA. Of 750,000 to 1,000,000 clones in the sample, around 93% were seen once. Regarding the study as a whole: Estimated richness values were generally larger in naive subsets than in memory subsets.

Looked up from germline, CDR1 is LGHNA and CDR2 is YSLEER. This CDR3 has 15 residues. Trimming took 0 bases from V and 1 from J, leaving 10 bases between them. The receptor comes from a man aged 25 to 40 in good health. The rearrangement joins TRBV4-3 to TRBJ2-7; TRBD1 is a possible D gene (6 bases). The sequenced sample was naive CD8+ T cells sorted from blood. Written as DNA, the CDR3 is TGCGCCAGCAGCCAAGAAGAGACAGGTTCCTACGAGCAGTACTTC. Translating it yields CASSQEETGSYEQYF.